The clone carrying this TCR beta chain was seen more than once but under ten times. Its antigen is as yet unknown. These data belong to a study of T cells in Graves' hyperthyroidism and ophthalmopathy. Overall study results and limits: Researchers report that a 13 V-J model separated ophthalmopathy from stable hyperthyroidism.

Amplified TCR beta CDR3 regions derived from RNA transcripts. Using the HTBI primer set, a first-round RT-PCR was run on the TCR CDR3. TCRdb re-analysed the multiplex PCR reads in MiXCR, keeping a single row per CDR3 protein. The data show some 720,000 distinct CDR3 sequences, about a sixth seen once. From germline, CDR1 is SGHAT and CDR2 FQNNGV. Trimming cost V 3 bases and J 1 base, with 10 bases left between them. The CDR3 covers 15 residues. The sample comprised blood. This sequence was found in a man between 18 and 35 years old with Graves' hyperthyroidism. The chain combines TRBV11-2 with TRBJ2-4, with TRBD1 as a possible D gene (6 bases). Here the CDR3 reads CASSLGAWAKNIQYF. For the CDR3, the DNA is TGTGCCAGCAGCTTGGGGGCTTGGGCCAAAAACATTCAGTACTTC.